This T cell receptor (beta chain) is from a study of tumor-infiltrating lymphocytes in localized non-small cell lung cancer. Overall study: Several tumor histologies, both smoking statuses, and some post-neoadjuvant chemotherapy samples were included. Tumor tissue and non-adjacent uninvolved lung came from each patient.

Produced via immunoSEQ multiplex PCR; TCRdb's table is partial and in-frame only. The table records roughly 15,000 clones, roughly 75% of them present only once. The germline V and J ends were trimmed by 1 base and 4 bases, with 11 bases remaining between them. The germline V gene encodes CDR1 SGHRS and CDR2 YFSETQ. The CDR3 has 15 residues. General study results and limits: Not all patients were TCR sequenced, owing to tissue quantity.

As regards this clone: Its antigen is not known.

The TCR sequence derives from a human donor with non-small cell lung cancer. This chain joins TRBV5-1 and TRBJ2-2; possibly TRBD1 for D (7 bases). Specimen: uninvolved lung tissue not adjacent to the tumor. The CDR3 DNA reads TGCGCCAGCAGCTTGATTCAGGGGGGCACCGGGGAGCTGTTTTTT. Its translation is CASSLIQGGTGELFF.